The next 32 T cell receptor beta chains were all read from a single sample in a study of cytomegalovirus exposure and HLA in healthy donors. Libraries were prepared by immunoSEQ multiplex PCR; TCRdb keeps only in-frame clonotypes and omits some of them. The sample has roughly 120,000 clones, 88% seen once. The sequenced material came from PBMCs. These receptors originate from a man aged 18 to 29 in good health and CMV-seronegative.

The V call is TRBV7-8, the J call TRBJ2-1; possibly TRBD1 for D (5 bases). Trimming cost V 5 bases and J 0 bases, with 14 bases left between them. This CDR3 region has 16 residues. Germline CDR1 reads SGHVS; CDR2 reads FQNEAQ. CDR3 protein: CASSPRRQSSYNEQFF. DNA for the CDR3: TGTGCCAGCAGCCCCCGGCGACAGAGCTCCTACAATGAGCAGTTCTTC.

This chain uses TRBV28 with TRBJ2-1; D is possibly TRBD2 (6 bases). The germline V gene encodes CDR1 MDHEN and CDR2 SYDVKM. The V end was cut by 8 bases, the J end by 5 bases, with 22 bases between. This CDR3 has 16 amino acids. CDR3 in DNA: TGTGCCAGCGGACCCCCTACATCGGCGGGAAACAATGAGCAGTTCTTC. Encoded protein: CASGPPTSAGNNEQFF.

This clone was observed once. The chain joins TRBV7-9 to TRBJ2-7; 7 bases line up with TRBD1. The CDR3 contains 15 residues. The V and J ends lost 8 bases and 1 base, in that order; junction bases with no gene match: 11. Germline values: CDR1 SEHNR, CDR2 FQNEAQ (reference sequence). In DNA form, the CDR3 reads TGTGCCAGCGCCCTCCGACGGGACAGATCCTACGAGCAGTACTTC. It specifies CASALRRDRSYEQYF.

V is TRBV9 and J is TRBJ2-2; 8 positions match TRBD1. CDR3 length: 16 residues. CDR1 is SGDLS and CDR2 is YYNGEE in the germline V gene. Trimming removed 4 bases from V and 2 bases from J; junction bases left unmatched: 7. CDR3: CASSYLDRGNTGELFF. CDR3 bases: TGTGCCAGCAGCTACCTAGACAGGGGAAACACCGGGGAGCTGTTTTTT.

The rearrangement links TRBV5-4 to TRBJ1-3, with a possible D match to TRBD1 (6 bases). The CDR3 sequence is 15 residues long. Germline-derived CDR1 and CDR2 are SGHNT and YYREEE (reference sequence). The V and J ends lost 4 bases and 0 bases respectively, with 11 bases between them. CDR3 region: CASSPKDSSGNTIYF. Written as DNA, the CDR3 is TGTGCCAGCAGCCCCAAGGACAGCTCTGGAAACACCATATATTTT.

CDR3 residues: CASSGRSGQGNVRAYEQYF. For the CDR3, the DNA is TGTGCCAGCAGTGGGCGGTCGGGACAGGGAAACGTCAGGGCCTACGAGCAGTACTTC. The rearrangement uses TRBV27 and TRBJ2-7; TRBD1 agrees at 9 bases. The CDR3 length is 19 residues. With 5 bases clipped from V and 2 bases from J, the junction kept 19 bases outside the gene matches. CDR1 is MNHEY, CDR2 SMNVEV, per germline (reference sequence).

The J gene is TRBJ1-5, the V gene TRBV18, with TRBD1 as a possible D gene (5 bases). Per the germline V gene, CDR1 is KGHSH and CDR2 is LQKENI. The length of the CDR3 is 14 residues. With 1 base removed from V and 5 bases from J, the gap between germline ends came to 9 bases. CDR3 loop: CASSPQGQDQPQHF. The CDR3 bases are TGTGCCAGCTCACCACAAGGACAAGATCAGCCCCAGCATTTT.

The chain is built from TRBV29-1 and TRBJ2-4, with D perhaps TRBD2 (6 bases). The CDR3 contains 15 residues. Germline V gene data show CDR1 as SQVTM and CDR2 as ANQGSEA. V was pared by 7 bases and J by 3 bases, with 19 bases between. CDR3 sequence: CSGNRTTLDKNIQYF. The CDR3 nucleotides read TGCAGCGGTAATCGGACTACTTTGGACAAAAACATTCAGTACTTC.

The V gene is TRBV7-2, the J gene TRBJ2-7; possibly TRBD1 for D (5 bases). Germline CDR1 SGHTA, CDR2 FQGNSA. Deletions cut 4 bases from V and 3 bases from J, with 10 bases between. This CDR3 comprises 13 residues. The CDR3 reads CASSSTQGYEQYF. The CDR3 nucleotides are TGTGCCAGCAGCTCCACTCAGGGCTACGAGCAGTACTTC.

The chain uses TRBV7-9 and TRBJ1-1, with no clear D. V was trimmed by 2 bases and J by 1 base, leaving 5 bases between them. CDR3 length equals 13 residues. Per the germline V gene, CDR1 is SEHNR and CDR2 is FQNEAQ (reference sequence). CDR3 residues: CASSLQENTEAFF. The CDR3 DNA sequence: TGTGCCAGCAGCTTACAGGAGAACACTGAAGCTTTCTTT.

The DNA for the CDR3 is TGTGCCAGCAGTTCACGGACAGGGACGGCCGTAGAGCAGTTCTTC. It codes for CASSSRTGTAVEQFF. This chain connects TRBV27 to TRBJ2-1, with 8 positions matching TRBD1. The J segment lost 10 bases and the V segment lost 4 bases, leaving 12 bases of the junction unmatched. Germline assignment: CDR1 MNHEY and CDR2 SMNVEV (reference sequence). This CDR3 spans 15 amino acids.

V gene TRBV14 combines with J gene TRBJ2-3, with TRBD2 matching 8 bases. Looked up from germline, CDR1 is SGHDN and CDR2 is FVKESK. CDR3 length: 18 residues. Trimming at V came to 0 bases and at J to 7 bases, leaving 15 bases not matched to a gene. CDR3: CASSQDFFSGGGTHTQYF. DNA of the CDR3: TGTGCCAGCAGCCAAGATTTTTTTAGTGGCGGGGGGACCCATACGCAGTATTTT.

The V call is TRBV11-3, the J call TRBJ2-7, with D perhaps matching TRBD2 (6 bases). There are 16 residues in the CDR3. CDR1 is SGHNT and CDR2 is YENEEA in the germline V gene. Trimming cost V 4 bases and J 3 bases, with 19 bases left between them. The CDR3 protein is CASSSRAEGLNYEQYF. CDR3 DNA: TGTGCCAGCAGCTCTAGGGCAGAGGGACTTAACTACGAGCAGTACTTC.

This clone has just one count. The chain uses TRBV28 and TRBJ1-6; perhaps TRBD1 as D (6 bases). Trimming shortened V by 6 bases and J by 9 bases, and 12 bases separated the two germline ends. Germline CDR1 reads MDHEN; CDR2 reads SYDVKM. This CDR3 is 13 amino acids long. Here the CDR3 DNA reads TGTGCCAGCAGGCGTACAGGGCTTTCACCCCTCCACTTT. It is translated as CASRRTGLSPLHF.

The gene calls are TRBV28 and TRBJ1-2; D not resolved. Germline loops: CDR1 MDHEN, CDR2 SYDVKM. The CDR3 covers 15 residues. Between the trimmed V and J ends, which lost 5 bases and 4 bases, there was a span of 17 bases. The chain's CDR3 is CASSPGGGPFYGYTF. In DNA form, the CDR3 reads TGTGCCAGCAGTCCAGGAGGCGGCCCCTTCTATGGCTACACCTTC.

The J gene is TRBJ2-3, the V gene TRBV4-1; 8 bases fit TRBD2. After removal of 1 base from V and 3 bases from J, the junction contained 15 bases not matched to a gene. The CDR3 loop spans 19 amino acids. CDR1 and CDR2 (germline): MGHRA, YSYEKL. The CDR3 sequence is CASSQGASGGKSGTDTQYF. The CDR3 DNA follows: TGCGCCAGCAGCCAAGGAGCGAGCGGGGGAAAATCGGGGACAGATACGCAGTATTTT.

The CDR3 region has the DNA TGTGCCAGCTCACCTCGACAGGGAGTTGAAGCTTTCTTT. This sequence encodes CASSPRQGVEAFF. This chain connects TRBV18 to TRBJ1-1; 7 nucleotides align to TRBD1. CDR3 length: 13 amino acids. CDR1 and CDR2 (germline): KGHSH, LQKENI. The ends lost 3 bases at V and 7 bases at J; junction bases unmatched: 5. The variable domain in full, completed from reference TRBV18 and TRBJ1-1, reads NAGVMQNPRHLVRRRGQEARLRCSPMKGHSHVYWYRQLPEEGLKFMVYLQKENIIDESGMPKERFSAEFPKEGPSILRIQQVVRGDSAAYFCASSPRQGVEAFFGQGTRLTVV.

The rearrangement uses TRBV18 and TRBJ1-3; TRBD1 aligns across 9 bases. The CDR3 runs to 17 residues. Per the germline V gene, CDR1 is KGHSH and CDR2 is LQKENI. V trimming: 3 bases; J trimming: 0 bases; junction bases outside the gene matches: 6. The CDR3 here is CASSPLGTGISGNTIYF. The DNA of the CDR3 is TGTGCCAGCTCACCTTTAGGGACAGGGATCTCTGGAAACACCATATATTTT.

A word on this clone: The junction departs from germline at one end; a sequencing error may be responsible. The chain is built from TRBV19 and TRBJ2-5, with TRBD2 identical over 13 bases. The CDR3 has 16 residues. The germline gives CDR1 LNHDA, CDR2 SQIVND (reference sequence). In nucleotides, the CDR3 is TGTGCCAGTAGTATACAGACTAGCGGGAGGCAAGGGACCCAGTACTTC. Encoded protein: CASSIQTSGRQGTQYF. The full variable domain, rest sourced from reference TRBV19 and TRBJ2-5, is DGGITQSPKYLFRKEGQNVTLSCEQNLNHDAMYWYRQDPGQGLRLIYYSQIVNDFQKGDIAEGYSVSREKKESFPLTVTSAQKNPTAFYLCASSIQTSGRQGTQYFGPGTRLLVL.

This sequence joins TRBV2 and TRBJ1-4; TRBD1 agrees at 7 bases. CDR3 length: 12 amino acids. Germline assignment: CDR1 SNHLY and CDR2 FYNNEI. The V and J ends lost 10 bases and 7 bases, in that order; junction bases with no gene match: 6. CDR3 loop: CATRGGPEKLFF. The DNA for the CDR3 is TGTGCCACCAGAGGGGGCCCTGAAAAACTGTTTTTT.

The V call is TRBV4-1, the J call TRBJ2-5; D uncertain. CDR1 and CDR2 from the germline V gene are MGHRA and YSYEKL. CDR3 size: 12 residues. V lost 5 bases and J lost 5, with 9 bases in between. The CDR3 DNA reads as TGCGCCAGCAGCTTAGATATGGAGACCCAGTACTTC. It is translated as CASSLDMETQYF.

In DNA, the CDR3 is TGCGCCAGCAGCCAGCGACAGGGGGCAGAGACTGAAGCTTTCTTT. Amino acids: CASSQRQGAETEAFF. J is TRBJ1-1 and V is TRBV4-3, with 10 positions matching TRBD1. CDR1 and CDR2 (germline): LGHNA, YSLEER. The V and J ends lost 3 bases and 5 bases, in that order; junction bases with no gene match: 6. This CDR3 contains 15 residues.

This CDR3 is CASSSLGGKAFF. Here the CDR3 DNA reads TGTGCCAGCAGTTCCCTCGGGGGGAAAGCTTTCTTT. The rearrangement uses TRBV6-1 and TRBJ1-1; D might be TRBD1 (5 bases). The CDR3 contains 12 residues. Germline loops: CDR1 MNHNS, CDR2 SASEGT. V was clipped by 5 bases and J by 9 bases, with 13 bases between them.

The V and J genes are TRBV27 and TRBJ1-5; TRBD1 matches 8 bases. The trim removed 5 bases at V and 7 bases at J, leaving 10 bases unmatched. The CDR3 extends over 15 amino acids. From germline, CDR1 is MNHEY and CDR2 SMNVEV (reference sequence). In DNA form, the CDR3 reads TGTGCCAGCAGTACGGACAGGGCGGGTTTGCAGCCCCAGCATTTT. Protein product: CASSTDRAGLQPQHF.

The V call is TRBV7-6, the J call TRBJ2-2; 11 bases are a match to TRBD1. Germline CDR1 SGHVS, CDR2 FNYEAQ. This CDR3 region has 16 residues. J gave up 6 bases and V 7 bases, and 10 bases lay outside the gene matches. DNA of the CDR3: TGTGCCAGCATCCCGGGGACAGGGGGGATAGCCGGGGAGCTGTTTTTT. Amino acid sequence: CASIPGTGGIAGELFF. Full variable domain (rest looked up from reference TRBV7-6 and TRBJ2-2): GAGVSQSPRYKVTKRGQDVALRCDPISGHVSLYWYRQALGQGPEFLTYFNYEAQQDKSGLPNDRFSAERPEGSISTLTIQRTEQRDSAMYRCASIPGTGGIAGELFFGEGSRLTVL.

Notes on this clone: At one boundary the junction diverges from the germline segment, which might be a read error. The V and J genes are TRBV11-3 and TRBJ2-3, with D possibly matching TRBD1 (6 bases). Germline-derived CDR1 and CDR2 are SGHNT and YENEEA. This CDR3 is built from 11 residues. Here the CDR3 reads CASSLTPRTVF. For the CDR3, the DNA is TGTGCCAGCAGCTTAACCCCCCGGACAGTTTTT.

The chain employs TRBV14 and TRBJ2-1; TRBD2 matches at 7 bases. The CDR3 is 16 amino acids. J gave up 10 bases and V 0 bases, and 12 bases lay outside the gene matches. Looked up from germline, CDR1 is SGHDN and CDR2 is FVKESK. The CDR3 loop reads CASSQDNVAREGEQFF. The CDR3 bases are TGTGCCAGCAGCCAAGATAATGTCGCGAGGGAGGGCGAGCAGTTCTTC.

This clone was seen just once. CDR3 protein: CASSAMKGGTEAFF. The CDR3 nucleotides read TGTGCCAGCAGCGCAATGAAAGGGGGCACTGAAGCTTTCTTT. The chain recombines TRBV6-5 with TRBJ1-1; possible D gene TRBD1, 6 bases. The CDR3 length is 14 residues. Germline CDR1 is MNHEY and CDR2 is SVGAGI. V dropped 6 bases and J dropped 4 bases, with 15 bases sitting between them.

The V call is TRBV6-5, the J call TRBJ2-7; unclear D gene. Per germline, CDR1 MNHEY and CDR2 SVGAGI. CDR3 length equals 14 residues. The V and J ends lost 5 bases and 6 bases respectively, with 17 bases between them. The CDR3 loop is CASSTSTRFGEQYF. In nucleotides, the CDR3 is TGTGCCAGCAGTACATCGACGCGGTTTGGCGAGCAGTACTTC.

The rearrangement joins TRBV14 to TRBJ1-1; D gene ambiguous. The germline V gene encodes CDR1 SGHDN and CDR2 FVKESK. V was pared by 5 bases and J by 1 base, with 11 bases between. This CDR3 has 14 residues. CDR3 amino acids: CASSSGRGNTEAFF. In DNA form, the CDR3 reads TGTGCCAGCAGCTCAGGACGGGGGAACACTGAAGCTTTCTTT. Supplemented by reference TRBV14 and TRBJ1-1, the full variable domain reads EAGVTQFPSHSVIEKGQTVTLRCDPISGHDNLYWYRRVMGKEIKFLLHFVKESKQDESGMPNNRFLAERTGGTYSTLKVQPAELEDSGVYFCASSSGRGNTEAFFGQGTRLTVV.

The J gene is TRBJ2-1, the V gene TRBV10-3; possible D gene TRBD2, 5 bases. This CDR3 spans 12 amino acids. Looked up from germline, CDR1 is ENHRY and CDR2 is SYGVKD. Trimming stripped 4 bases from V and 8 bases from J, with 9 bases between. CDR3 DNA: TGTGCCATCAGTGTTGGAGGAGATGAGCAGTTCTTC. The encoded protein is CAISVGGDEQFF.

The chain uses TRBV2 and TRBJ2-5; the D gene is possibly TRBD2 (5 bases). This CDR3 has 12 amino acids. The V gene's germline CDR1 is SNHLY and CDR2 FYNNEI. Between the trimmed V and J ends, which lost 6 bases and 2 bases, there was a span of 7 bases. CDR3 sequence reads: CASSRRQETQYF. Here the CDR3 DNA reads TGTGCCAGCAGCCGGAGGCAAGAGACCCAGTACTTC.